The clone carrying this T cell receptor beta chain occurred a few times. Its antigen is as yet unknown. The data belong to a study of CD8 T cells in ankylosing spondylitis. Germline V gene sequence: CDR1 KGHDR, CDR2 SFDVKD. With 2 bases removed from V and 0 bases from J, the gap between germline ends came to 7 bases. This CDR3 has 16 amino acids. By quantitative 5'-RACE with molecular barcodes, the TCR beta libraries were made. TCRdb reprocessed the 5' RACE reads via MiXCR and lists one record per CDR3 protein. The sample gives approximately 550,000 distinct CDR3 sequences, approximately 11% of which show up once; around 7% is in the top ten. Study findings and constraints: In ankylosing spondylitis patients, matched synovial fluid reportedly showed significant enrichment of disease-linked clones. Fewer than 10 highly homologous variants made up a TCR beta motif that seemed to typify ankylosing spondylitis blood.

The sequencing input was blood, either unsorted or a sorted T cell fraction (not recorded which). This chain links TRBV24-1 with TRBJ2-6; possibly TRBD2 for D (5 bases). This TCR derives from a male donor with ankylosing spondylitis. The DNA for the CDR3 is TGTGCCACCAGTGATTCAGGACTCTCTGGGGCCAACGTCCTGACTTTC. Translating it yields CATSDSGLSGANVLTF.